This record looks at one T cell receptor (beta chain) sequence and its context. Its antigen remains unidentified. The data stem from a study of immune cell composition in non-small cell lung cancer. Whole-study results and caveats: 60% to 75% of squamous and around a third of adenocarcinoma cases had tumour-associated clones >0.5%. In adenocarcinoma, maximal tumour-associated clone frequency tracked TIL tumour reactivity.

This table comes from immunoSEQ multiplex PCR, and its TCRdb copy is limited to in-frame clones, with some not included. Among about 4,900 clones listed, more than 60% were seen once. Frozen unsorted single-cell suspensions supplied the genomic DNA. Sequencing was performed on lung tumor tissue. This clonotype was sampled from a human donor with non-small cell lung cancer.

CDR3 nucleotides: TGCGCCAGCAGAATGGAGGGGGCGCGTGGCTACACCTTC. Translated, it gives CASRMEGARGYTF. The chain couples TRBV4-1 to TRBJ1-2; TRBD1 aligns across 7 bases. Germline CDR1 and CDR2: MGHRA and YSYEKL. With V trimmed by 6 bases and J by 7 bases, 8 bases remained unmatched. The CDR3 is made up of 13 amino acids.